Sequencing of this T cell receptor (beta chain) was carried out in a study of cytomegalovirus exposure and HLA in healthy donors. Study background: Among several hundred genotyped donors, 65% to 90% fell in the Caucasian-associated ancestry cluster.

This clone was recorded a few times. What it binds is unknown. Study results and caveats: In all likelihood, a cluster of highly shared sequence variants was a sequencing artifact. Later analysis demonstrated an association between a missense DCLRE1C variant and TCR beta V- and J-gene trimming.

The PCR employed 60 Vbeta primers together with 13 Jbeta primers. Sequencing was performed with immunoSEQ multiplex PCR; in TCRdb, only in-frame clones are kept and a portion is missing. The sample consists of around 240,000 clones, roughly 82% of them appearing once. This receptor was obtained from a woman aged 40 to 55 in good health and CMV-seropositive. What was sequenced was PBMCs.

This CDR3 reads CAWNLAGDTQYF. The CDR3 DNA is TGTGCCTGGAACCTGGCGGGGGATACGCAGTATTTT. V is TRBV30 and J is TRBJ2-3; possibly TRBD2 for D (6 bases). The CDR3 consists of 12 residues. The V end lost 4 bases, the J end lost 6 bases, and 11 bases lay between the germline ends. From germline, CDR1 is GTSNPN and CDR2 SVGIG (reference sequence).